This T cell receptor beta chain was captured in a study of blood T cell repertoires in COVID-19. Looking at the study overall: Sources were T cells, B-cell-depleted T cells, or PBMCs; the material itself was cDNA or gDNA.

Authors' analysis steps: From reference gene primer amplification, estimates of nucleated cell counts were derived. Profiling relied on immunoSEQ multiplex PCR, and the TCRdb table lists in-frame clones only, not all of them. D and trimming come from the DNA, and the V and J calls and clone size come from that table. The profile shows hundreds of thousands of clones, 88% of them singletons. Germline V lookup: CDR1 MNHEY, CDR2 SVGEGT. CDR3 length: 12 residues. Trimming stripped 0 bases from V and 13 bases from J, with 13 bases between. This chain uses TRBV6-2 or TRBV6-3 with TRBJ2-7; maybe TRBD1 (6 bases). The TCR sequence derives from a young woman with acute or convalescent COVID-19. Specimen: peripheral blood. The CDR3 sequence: CASSYSGARDYF. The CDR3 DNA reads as TGTGCCAGCAGTTACTCGGGGGCCCGGGACTACTTC.